These 5 T cell receptor beta chains were all obtained from the same sample, sequenced in a study of cytomegalovirus exposure and HLA in healthy donors. Primers for the PCR totalled 60 Vbeta and 13 Jbeta. Data came from immunoSEQ multiplex PCR; TCRdb stores just in-frame clones and leaves some out. The sample's table shows 200,000 to 250,000 clones. The sequenced sample consisted of PBMCs. The receptors shown here come from a girl aged 2 to 9 in good health and CMV-seropositive.

The chain couples TRBV4-2 to TRBJ1-5; 8 bases are a match to TRBD1. The CDR3 runs 16 residues. The V segment lost 4 bases and the J segment 8 bases; nucleotides outside the gene matches: 13. Germline-derived CDR1 and CDR2 are LGHNA and YNFKEQ. This chain's CDR3 is CASSRDPGTGVKPQHF. The CDR3 DNA is TGTGCCAGCAGCCGAGATCCCGGGACAGGTGTAAAGCCCCAGCATTTT.

The rearrangement links TRBV7-8 to TRBJ2-7; D perhaps matches TRBD1 (6 bases). CDR1 is SGHVS and CDR2 is FQNEAQ in the germline V gene. Trimming shortened V by 4 bases and J by 4 bases, and 14 bases separated the two germline ends. The CDR3 consists of 14 residues. Here the CDR3 DNA reads TGTGCCAGCAGCTGGACAGAATCCTCGTACGAGCAGTACTTC. It translates to CASSWTESSYEQYF. The variable domain in full, completed from reference TRBV7-8 and TRBJ2-7, reads GAGVSQSPRYKVAKRGQDVALRCDPISGHVSLFWYQQALGQGPEFLTYFQNEAQLDKSGLPSDRFFAERPEGSVSTLKIQRTQQEDSAVYLCASSWTESSYEQYFGPGTRLTVT.

This chain uses TRBV6-4 with TRBJ2-1; D gene uncertain. CDR3 size: 15 residues. The germline V gene encodes CDR1 MRHNA and CDR2 SNTAGT. V was cut by 4 bases and J by 0 bases, with 10 bases left in between. The DNA of the CDR3 is TGTGCCAGCAGTGGCGACTCAAGCTCCTACAATGAGCAGTTCTTC. It encodes CASSGDSSSYNEQFF.

V gene TRBV11-2 combines with J gene TRBJ2-5; 7 bases align to TRBD2. Trimming removed 4 bases from V and 5 bases from J; junction bases left unmatched: 10. The CDR3 is 15 residues long. Germline-derived CDR1 and CDR2 are SGHAT and FQNNGV. CDR3 loop: CASSSRLADLETQYF. In nucleotides, the CDR3 is TGTGCCAGCAGCTCCCGACTAGCAGATCTTGAGACCCAGTACTTC.

The genes are TRBV4-2 and TRBJ2-7; the match to TRBD1 covers 7 bases. CDR3 size: 15 residues. V lost 0 bases and J lost 2; bases outside the gene matches: 4. Per the germline V gene, CDR1 is LGHNA and CDR2 is YNFKEQ. Here the CDR3 reads CASSQERDSPYEQYF. The DNA of the CDR3 is TGTGCCAGCAGCCAAGAGAGGGACAGTCCCTACGAGCAGTACTTC.